These T cell receptor beta chains were read from a single sample in a study of beta chain features in type 1 diabetes. The protocol was immunoSEQ multiplex PCR, while the TCRdb copy is restricted to in-frame clones and leaves out a portion. The data contain nearly 700,000 clones, around 15% of them singletons. The sample was naive CD4+ T cells from blood. Receptors were obtained from a man between 18 and 35 years old with type 1 diabetes. Both conserved end residues are part of each CDR3. D genes are given only for firm matches. The listing skips clone size in some rows; elsewhere it reads once, few, many or a size class.

>TRBJ2-3|TRBV7-2|-|-
TGTGCCAGCAGCCCGGGATCCCAGGGGCGATCCGCAGATACGCAGTATTTT
CASSPGSQGRSADTQYF
>TRBJ1-1|TRBV29-1|TRBD1|few
TGCAGCGTTGAACGGGACAGAAACACTGAAGCTTTCTTT
CSVERDRNTEAFF
>TRBJ2-7|TRBV6-1|TRBD2|-
TGTGCCAGCAGTGAAGCGCTTCGGGCTAGCGGGGGCAACGAGCAGTACTTC
CASSEALRASGGNEQYF
>TRBJ1-1|TRBV7-9|-|-
TGTGCCAGCAGCTCGGAAGGGGCAGGGACGAACACTGAAGCTTTCTTT
CASSSEGAGTNTEAFF
>TRBJ2-1|TRBV29-1|-|few
TGCAGCGTTGAAGTACTGCAGGGTTACAATGAGCAGTTCTTC
CSVEVLQGYNEQFF
>TRBJ2-1|TRBV19|TRBD2|few
TGTGCCAGTAGTATCGCGACTAGCGGGGGGAGGAATGAGCAGTTCTTC
CASSIATSGGRNEQFF
>TRBJ2-5|TRBV4-1|-|few
TGCGCCAGCAGCCCTGAACACGGAAGCACTCAAGAGACCCAGTACTTC
CASSPEHGSTQETQYF
>TRBJ2-5|TRBV7-2|-|-
TGTGCCAGCAGCTTCTGGGCACGACTAGAAGGGGAGACCCAGTACTTC
CASSFWARLEGETQYF
>TRBJ1-6|TRBV2|-|-
TGTGCCAGCACCGAATCAAGCGGGAATTCACCCCTCCACTTT
CASTESSGNSPLHF
>TRBJ2-3|TRBV21-1|-|-
TGTGCCAGCAGCAAAGAAGCTAGCGGGGGCTACACAGATACGCAGTATTTT
CASSKEASGGYTDTQYF
>TRBJ1-4|TRBV20-1|-|once
TGCAGTGCTTCTACCGTCGAAAAACTGTTTTTT
CSASTVEKLFF
>TRBJ2-7|TRBV20-1|-|few
TGCAGTGCCCGCGACTACGAGCAGTACTTC
CSARDYEQYF
>TRBJ2-4|TRBV7-9|-|few
TGTGCCAGCAGCTTAGTGGGCGAACCTAGGATTCAGTACTTC
CASSLVGEPRIQYF
>TRBJ1-4|TRBV6-1|-|-
TGTGCCAGCAGTGAGGGACTCTTCTCTGGTGAAAAACTGTTTTTT
CASSEGLFSGEKLFF